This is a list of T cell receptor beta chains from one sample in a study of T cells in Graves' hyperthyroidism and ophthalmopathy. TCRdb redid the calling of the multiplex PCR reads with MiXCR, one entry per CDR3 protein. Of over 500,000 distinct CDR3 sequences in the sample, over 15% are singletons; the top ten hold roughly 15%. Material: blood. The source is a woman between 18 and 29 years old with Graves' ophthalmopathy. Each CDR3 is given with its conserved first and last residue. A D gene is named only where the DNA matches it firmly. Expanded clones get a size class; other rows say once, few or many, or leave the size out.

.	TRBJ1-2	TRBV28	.	TGTGCCAGCAGTTTAATGGCGGGTAGCTACACCTTC	CASSLMAGSYTF
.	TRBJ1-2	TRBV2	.	TGTGCCAGCAGTCCGGGGGTCAATGGCTACACCTTC	CASSPGVNGYTF
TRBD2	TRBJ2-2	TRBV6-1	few	TGTGCCAGCAGTGTTAGCTGGGCGGGGGGTAAGAACACCGGGGAGCTGTTTTTT	CASSVSWAGGKNTGELFF
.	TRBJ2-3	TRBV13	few	TGTGCCAGCAGCCCTAGTCACCTCACAGATACGCAGTATTTT	CASSPSHLTDTQYF
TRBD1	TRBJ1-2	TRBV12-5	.	TGTGCTAGTGGCCCCGGACAGGGATCTTCCTATGGCTACACCTTC	CASGPGQGSSYGYTF
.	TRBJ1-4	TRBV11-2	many	TGTGCCAGCAGCGTAGAACAGGGCGAGGTTGAAAAACTGTTTTTT	CASSVEQGEVEKLFF
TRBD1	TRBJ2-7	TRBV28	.	TGTGCCAGCAGGGCGACAGGGTTGTACGGGCAGTACTTC	CASRATGLYGQYF
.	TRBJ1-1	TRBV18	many	TGTGCCAGCTCACCACGGGACGGAGAAGCTTTCTTT	CASSPRDGEAFF
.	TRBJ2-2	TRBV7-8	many	TGTGCCAGCAGCTTAGCAGGGGCCGCCGGGGAGCTGTTTTTT	CASSLAGAAGELFF
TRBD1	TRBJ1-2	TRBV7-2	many	TGTGCCAGCAGCTTTGACAGGGTCACTAACTATGGCTACACCTTC	CASSFDRVTNYGYTF
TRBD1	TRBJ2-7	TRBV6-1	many	TGTGCCAGCAGTTTTCAGCGCGGGACAGGGGTGTACGAGCAGTACTTC	CASSFQRGTGVYEQYF
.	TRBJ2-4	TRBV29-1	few	TGCAGCGTTGATGGGGACGTCCGCGAGGACATTCAGTACTTC	CSVDGDVREDIQYF
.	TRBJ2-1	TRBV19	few	TGTGCCAGTAGCATGGGGGGCCTGAGCTCCTACAATGAGCAGTTCTTC	CASSMGGLSSYNEQFF
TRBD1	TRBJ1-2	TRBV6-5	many	TGTGCCAGCAGTTATAGGACAGGGTATTCAGCGGAGGACCTCTATGGCTACACCTTC	CASSYRTGYSAEDLYGYTF
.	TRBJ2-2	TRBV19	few	TGTGCCAGTAGAATCGGTAGCTCGAACACCGGGGAGCTGTTTTTT	CASRIGSSNTGELFF
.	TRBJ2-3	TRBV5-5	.	TGTGCCAGCAGCTTGCTAGGGGGGGGCCGAGGTACGCAGTATTTT	CASSLLGGGRGTQYF
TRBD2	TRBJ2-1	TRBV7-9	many	TGTGCCAGCAGCTTAAGGGCTAGCGGGACATACAATGAGCAGTTCTTC	CASSLRASGTYNEQFF
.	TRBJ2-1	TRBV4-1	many	TGCGCCAGCAGCCCCGAGGGGCGTGGAGAGCAGTTCTTC	CASSPEGRGEQFF
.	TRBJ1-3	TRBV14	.	TGTGCCAGCAGCCAAGTTGGTTTTGGAAACACCATATATTTT	CASSQVGFGNTIYF
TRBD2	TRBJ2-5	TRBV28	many	TGTGCCAGCAGTTTATTGGAGAGGTGGGAGGGCCCTCGAGAGACCCAGTACTTC	CASSLLERWEGPRETQYF
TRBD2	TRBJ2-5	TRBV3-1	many	TGTGCCAGCAGCCATATTTCTAGCGGGCCGATGGAGACCCAGTACTTC	CASSHISSGPMETQYF
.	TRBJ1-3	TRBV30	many	TGTGCCTGGAGTGTCGGCAGGGGAGGTGGAAACACCATATATTTT	CAWSVGRGGGNTIYF
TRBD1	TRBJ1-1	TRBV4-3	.	TGCGCCAGCAGCACGACAGGGGCTCGCTCAGCTTTCTTT	CASSTTGARSAFF
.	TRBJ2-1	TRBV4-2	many	TGTGCCAGCAGCCAAGATACGGAGGTCAATGAGCAGTTCTTC	CASSQDTEVNEQFF
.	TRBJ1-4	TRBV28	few	TGTGCCAGCAGTTTGGTTAGGGTATCTGAAAAACTGTTTTTT	CASSLVRVSEKLFF
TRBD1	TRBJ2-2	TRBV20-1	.	TGCAGTGCGCGCGGACAGGGGATTTTAGGGGAGCTGTTTTTT	CSARGQGILGELFF
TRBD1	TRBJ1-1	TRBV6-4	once	TGTGCCAGCACCGACAGGGGTCTGGGGACTGAAGCTTTCTTT	CASTDRGLGTEAFF